This TCR beta chain was identified during a study of early T cells in non-severe SARS-CoV-2 infection. Study-level information: Sequencing was performed on bulk RNA from unsorted whole blood, leaving chains unpaired.

With respect to this clonotype: Its antigen is undetermined.

Findings of the study overall: Matching results from VDJdb favored anti-spike CD8 responses, leaving private and CD4 specificities undetected.

Via MiXCR, TCRdb re-called the 5' RACE reads, giving one row per CDR3 protein. The sample includes tens of thousands of distinct CDR3 sequences, about 12% of them seen just once. CDR3 length: 14 residues. Germline CDR1 and CDR2: SGHTA and FQGNSA. The V gene end was trimmed by 5 bases and the J gene end by 3 bases; junction bases not matched to a gene: 4. The sample comprised whole blood. This chain uses TRBV7-2 with TRBJ2-1, with 7 bases fitting TRBD2. The TCR sequence derives from an adult who was a healthcare worker with PCR-confirmed SARS-CoV-2 infection or an uninfected control (not recorded which). The DNA of the CDR3 is TGTGCCAGCAGCCTTAGCGGGTTCTACAATGAGCAGTTCTTC. The encoded protein is CASSLSGFYNEQFF. The variable domain in full, with the rest retrieved from reference TRBV7-2 and TRBJ2-1, is GAGVSQSPSNKVTEKGKDVELRCDPISGHTALYWYRQSLGQGLEFLIYFQGNSAPDKSGLPSDRFSAERTGGSVSTLTIQRTQQEDSAVYLCASSLSGFYNEQFFGPGTRLTVL.